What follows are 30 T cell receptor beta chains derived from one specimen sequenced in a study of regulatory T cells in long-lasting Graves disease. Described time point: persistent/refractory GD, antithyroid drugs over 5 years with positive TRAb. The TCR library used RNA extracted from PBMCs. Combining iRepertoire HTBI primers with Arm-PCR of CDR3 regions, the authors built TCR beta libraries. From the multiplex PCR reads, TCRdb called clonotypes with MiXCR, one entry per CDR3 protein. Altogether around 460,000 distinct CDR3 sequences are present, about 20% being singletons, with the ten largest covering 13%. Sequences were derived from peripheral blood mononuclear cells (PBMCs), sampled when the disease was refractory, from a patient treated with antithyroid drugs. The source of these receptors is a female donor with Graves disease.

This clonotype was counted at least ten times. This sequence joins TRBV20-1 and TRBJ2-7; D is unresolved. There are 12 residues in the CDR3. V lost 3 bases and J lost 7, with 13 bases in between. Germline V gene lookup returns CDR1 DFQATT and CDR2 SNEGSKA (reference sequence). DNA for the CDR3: TGCAGTGCTAGGCCCTACCTCGGGGAGCAGTACTTC. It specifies CSARPYLGEQYF.

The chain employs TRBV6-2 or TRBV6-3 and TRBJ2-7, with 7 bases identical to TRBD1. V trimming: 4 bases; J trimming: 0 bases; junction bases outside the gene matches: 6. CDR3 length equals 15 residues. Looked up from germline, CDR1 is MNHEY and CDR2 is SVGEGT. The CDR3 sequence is CASSSRGQSSYEQYF. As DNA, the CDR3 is TGTGCCAGCAGTTCGAGGGGACAGAGCTCCTACGAGCAGTACTTC.

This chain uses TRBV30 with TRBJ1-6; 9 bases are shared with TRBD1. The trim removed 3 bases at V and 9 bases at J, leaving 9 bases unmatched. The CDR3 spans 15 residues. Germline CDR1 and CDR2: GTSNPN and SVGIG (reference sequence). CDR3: CAWSEPGQGSSPLHF. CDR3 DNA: TGTGCCTGGAGCGAACCGGGACAGGGTAGTTCACCCCTCCACTTT.

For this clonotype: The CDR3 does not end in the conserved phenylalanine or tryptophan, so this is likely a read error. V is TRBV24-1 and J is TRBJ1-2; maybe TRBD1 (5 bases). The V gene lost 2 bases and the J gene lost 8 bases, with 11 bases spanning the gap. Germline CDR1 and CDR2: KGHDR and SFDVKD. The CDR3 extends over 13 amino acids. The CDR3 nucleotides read TGTGCCACCAGTGATTGGGTAGGGGTAGGCTACACCCTC. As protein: CATSDWVGVGYTL.

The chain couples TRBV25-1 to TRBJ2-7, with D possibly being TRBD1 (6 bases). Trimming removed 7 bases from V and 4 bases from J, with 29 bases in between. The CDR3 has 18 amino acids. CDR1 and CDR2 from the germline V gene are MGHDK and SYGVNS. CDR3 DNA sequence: TGTGCCAGCAACCCCTGGGGGCAGGAAACTATAAGTTATTACGAGCAGTACTTC. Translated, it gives CASNPWGQETISYYEQYF.

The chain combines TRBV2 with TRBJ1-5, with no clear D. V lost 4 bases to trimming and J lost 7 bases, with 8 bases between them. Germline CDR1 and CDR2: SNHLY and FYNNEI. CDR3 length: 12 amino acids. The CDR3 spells CASSADTQPQHF. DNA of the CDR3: TGTGCCAGCAGTGCAGATACCCAGCCCCAGCATTTT. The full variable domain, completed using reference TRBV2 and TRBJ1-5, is EPEVTQTPSHQVTQMGQEVILRCVPISNHLYFYWYRQILGQKVEFLVSFYNNEISEKSEIFDDQFSVERPDGSNFTLKIRSTKLEDSAMYFCASSADTQPQHFGDGTRLSIL.

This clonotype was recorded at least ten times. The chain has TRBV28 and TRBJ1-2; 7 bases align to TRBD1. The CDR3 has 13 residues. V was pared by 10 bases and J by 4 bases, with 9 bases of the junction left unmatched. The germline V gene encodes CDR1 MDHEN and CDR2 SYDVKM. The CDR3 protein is CATRTGSVYGYTF. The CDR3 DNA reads TGTGCCACCAGGACAGGCTCGGTCTATGGCTACACCTTC.

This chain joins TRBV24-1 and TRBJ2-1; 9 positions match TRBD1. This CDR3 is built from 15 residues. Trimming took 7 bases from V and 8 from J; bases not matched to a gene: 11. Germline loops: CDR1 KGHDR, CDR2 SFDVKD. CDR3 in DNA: TGTGCCACCAGCCAAACCGCGGACAGGGGCGATGAGCAGTTCTTC. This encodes CATSQTADRGDEQFF.

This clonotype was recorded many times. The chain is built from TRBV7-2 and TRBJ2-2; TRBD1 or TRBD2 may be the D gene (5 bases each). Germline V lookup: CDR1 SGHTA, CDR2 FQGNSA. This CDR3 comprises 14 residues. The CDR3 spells CATGTTANTGELFF. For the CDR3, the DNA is TGTGCGACCGGGACGACAGCGAACACCGGGGAGCTGTTTTTT.

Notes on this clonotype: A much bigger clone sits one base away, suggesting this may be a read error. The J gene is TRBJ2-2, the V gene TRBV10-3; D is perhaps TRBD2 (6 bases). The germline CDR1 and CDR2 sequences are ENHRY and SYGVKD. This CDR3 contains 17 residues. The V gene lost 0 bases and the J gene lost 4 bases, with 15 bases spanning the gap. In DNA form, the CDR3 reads TGTGCCATCAGTGAGTCGGACGGGGGTACGGGCACCGGGGAGCTGTTTTTT. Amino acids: CAISESDGGTGTGELFF.

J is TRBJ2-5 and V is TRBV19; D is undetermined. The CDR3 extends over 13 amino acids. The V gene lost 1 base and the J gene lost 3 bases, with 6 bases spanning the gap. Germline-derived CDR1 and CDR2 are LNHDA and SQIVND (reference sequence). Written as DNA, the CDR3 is TGTGCCAGTAGTATAGGAAAGGAAGAGACCCAGTACTTC. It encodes CASSIGKEETQYF.

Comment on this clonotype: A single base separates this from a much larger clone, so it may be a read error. CDR3 in amino acids: CVSTPGQGYEQYF. The CDR3 DNA sequence: TGTGTCAGCACACCGGGACAAGGATACGAGCAGTACTTC. The chain carries TRBV6-2 or TRBV6-3 and TRBJ2-5; a possible D gene is TRBD1 (6 bases). Gene TRBJ2-7 matches the end of the DNA better, so the J call may be wrong. Germline assignment: CDR1 MNHEY and CDR2 SVGEGT. The CDR3 has 13 residues.

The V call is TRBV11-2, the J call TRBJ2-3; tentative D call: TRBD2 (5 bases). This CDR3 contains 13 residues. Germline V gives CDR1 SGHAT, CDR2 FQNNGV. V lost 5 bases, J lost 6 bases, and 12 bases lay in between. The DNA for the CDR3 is TGTGCCAGCAGCCCCCGGGCGGGTGATACGCAGTATTTT. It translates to CASSPRAGDTQYF.

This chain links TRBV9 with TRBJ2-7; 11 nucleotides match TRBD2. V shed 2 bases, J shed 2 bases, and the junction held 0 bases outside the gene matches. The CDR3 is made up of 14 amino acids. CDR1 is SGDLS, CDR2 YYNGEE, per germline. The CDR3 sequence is CASSVTSGAYEQYF. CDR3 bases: TGTGCCAGCAGCGTGACTAGCGGGGCCTACGAGCAGTACTTC.

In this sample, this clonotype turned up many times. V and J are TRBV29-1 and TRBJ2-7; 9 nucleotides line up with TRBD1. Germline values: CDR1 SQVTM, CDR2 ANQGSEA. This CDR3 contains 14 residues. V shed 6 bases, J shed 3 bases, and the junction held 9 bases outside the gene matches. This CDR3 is CSVRQGDRFYEQYF. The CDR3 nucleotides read TGCAGCGTCAGACAGGGGGACCGTTTCTACGAGCAGTACTTC.

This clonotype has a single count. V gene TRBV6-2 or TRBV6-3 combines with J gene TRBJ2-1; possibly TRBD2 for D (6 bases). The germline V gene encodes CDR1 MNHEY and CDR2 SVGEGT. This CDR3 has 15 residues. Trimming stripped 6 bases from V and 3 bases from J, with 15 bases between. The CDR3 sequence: CASRKLPGLYNEQFF. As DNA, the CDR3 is TGTGCCAGCAGGAAACTCCCGGGACTCTACAATGAGCAGTTCTTC.

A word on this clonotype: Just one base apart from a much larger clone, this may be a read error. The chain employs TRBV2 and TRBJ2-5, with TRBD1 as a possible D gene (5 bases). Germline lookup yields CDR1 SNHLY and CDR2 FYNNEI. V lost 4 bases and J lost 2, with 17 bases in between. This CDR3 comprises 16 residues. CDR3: CASSGIGASEQETQYF. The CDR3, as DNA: TGTGCCAGCAGTGGGATAGGGGCTAGTGAACAAGAGACCCAGTACTTC.

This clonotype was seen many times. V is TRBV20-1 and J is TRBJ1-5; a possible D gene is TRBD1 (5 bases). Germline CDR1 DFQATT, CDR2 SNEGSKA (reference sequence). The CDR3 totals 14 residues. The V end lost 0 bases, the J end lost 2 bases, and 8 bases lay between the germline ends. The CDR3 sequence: CSARDPGRNQPQHF. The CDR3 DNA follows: TGCAGTGCTAGAGATCCGGGGCGCAATCAGCCCCAGCATTTT.

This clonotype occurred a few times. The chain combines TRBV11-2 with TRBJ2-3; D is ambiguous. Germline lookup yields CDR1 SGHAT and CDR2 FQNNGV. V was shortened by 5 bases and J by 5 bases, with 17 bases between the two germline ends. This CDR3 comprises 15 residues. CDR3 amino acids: CASSPSSEAQDTQYF. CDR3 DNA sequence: TGTGCCAGCAGCCCTAGTTCGGAAGCGCAAGATACGCAGTATTTT.

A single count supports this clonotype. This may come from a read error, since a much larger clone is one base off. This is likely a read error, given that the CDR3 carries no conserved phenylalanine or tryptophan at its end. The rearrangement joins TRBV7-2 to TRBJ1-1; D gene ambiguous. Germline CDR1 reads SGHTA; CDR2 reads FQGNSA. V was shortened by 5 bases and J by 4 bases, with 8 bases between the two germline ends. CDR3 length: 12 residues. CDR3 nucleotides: TGTGCCAGCAGCCTAAGGGCCACTGAAGCTTTCCTT. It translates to CASSLRATEAFL.

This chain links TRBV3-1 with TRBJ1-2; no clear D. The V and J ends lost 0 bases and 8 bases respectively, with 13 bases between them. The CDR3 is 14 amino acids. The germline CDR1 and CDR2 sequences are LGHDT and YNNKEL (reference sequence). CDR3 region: CASSQETTVGGYTF. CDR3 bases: TGTGCCAGCAGCCAAGAAACTACTGTCGGAGGCTACACCTTC.

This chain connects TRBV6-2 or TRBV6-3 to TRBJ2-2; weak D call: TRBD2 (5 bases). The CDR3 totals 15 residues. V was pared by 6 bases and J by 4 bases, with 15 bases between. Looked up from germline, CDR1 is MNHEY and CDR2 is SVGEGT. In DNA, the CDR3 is TGTGCCAGCAGGGGAGCACTGACATTCACCGGGGAGCTGTTTTTT. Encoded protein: CASRGALTFTGELFF.

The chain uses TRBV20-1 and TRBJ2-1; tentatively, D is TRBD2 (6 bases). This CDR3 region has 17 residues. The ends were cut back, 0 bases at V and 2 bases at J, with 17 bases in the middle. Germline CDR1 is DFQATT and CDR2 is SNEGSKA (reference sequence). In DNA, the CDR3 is TGCAGTGCTAGAGATACGGCGGGACCCCTCCCCTACAATGAGCAGTTCTTC. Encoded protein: CSARDTAGPLPYNEQFF.

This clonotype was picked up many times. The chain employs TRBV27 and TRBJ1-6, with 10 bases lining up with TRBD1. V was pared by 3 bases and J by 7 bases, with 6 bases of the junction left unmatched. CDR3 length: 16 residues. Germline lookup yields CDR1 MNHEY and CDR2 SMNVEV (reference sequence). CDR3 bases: TGTGCCAGCAGTTTCTGGGAGACAGGGGGCAATTCACCCCTCCACTTT. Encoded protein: CASSFWETGGNSPLHF.

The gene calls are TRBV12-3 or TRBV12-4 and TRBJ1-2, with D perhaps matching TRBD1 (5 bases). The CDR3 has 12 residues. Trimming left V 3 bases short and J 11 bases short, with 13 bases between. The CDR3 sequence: CASSLAARGYTF. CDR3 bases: TGTGCCAGCAGTTTGGCGGCCCGGGGGTACACCTTC.

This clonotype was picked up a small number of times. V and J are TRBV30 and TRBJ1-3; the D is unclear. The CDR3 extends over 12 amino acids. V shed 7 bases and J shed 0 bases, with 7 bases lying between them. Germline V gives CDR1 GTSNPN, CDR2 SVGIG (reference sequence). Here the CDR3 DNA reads TGTGCCTTCACGATCTCTGGAAACACCATATATTTT. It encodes CAFTISGNTIYF.

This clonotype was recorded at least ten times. The CDR3 DNA is TGTGCCAGCAGGCTCCCGGCCTCTGTGACCCAGTACTTC. Protein: CASRLPASVTQYF. This chain connects TRBV6-1 to TRBJ2-5; D is ambiguous. V shed 6 bases and J shed 7 bases, with 15 bases lying between them. Germline V gene data show CDR1 as MNHNS and CDR2 as SASEGT. There are 13 residues in the CDR3.

The CDR3 loop is CASSQEQGIYEQYF. CDR3 DNA sequence: TGCGCCAGCAGCCAAGAACAGGGGATCTACGAGCAGTACTTC. J is TRBJ2-7 and V is TRBV4-1; 7 bases agree with TRBD1. After removal of 0 bases from V and 3 bases from J, the junction contained 2 bases not matched to a gene. The CDR3 is 14 amino acids. Germline V lookup: CDR1 MGHRA, CDR2 YSYEKL.

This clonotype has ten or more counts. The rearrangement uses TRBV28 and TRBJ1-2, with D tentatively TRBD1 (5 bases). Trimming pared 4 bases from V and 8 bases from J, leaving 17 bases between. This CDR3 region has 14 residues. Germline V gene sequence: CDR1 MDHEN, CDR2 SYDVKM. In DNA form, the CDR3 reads TGTGCCAGCAGTTCCCCCCGGGGGATAGAGGGCTACACCTTC. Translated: CASSSPRGIEGYTF.

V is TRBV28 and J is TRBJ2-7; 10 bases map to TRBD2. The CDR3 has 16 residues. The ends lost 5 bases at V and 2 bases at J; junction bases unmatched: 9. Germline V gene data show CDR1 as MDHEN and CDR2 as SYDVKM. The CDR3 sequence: CASSTTGLAPTYEQYF. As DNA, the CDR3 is TGTGCCAGCAGTACGACGGGACTAGCGCCAACCTACGAGCAGTACTTC.